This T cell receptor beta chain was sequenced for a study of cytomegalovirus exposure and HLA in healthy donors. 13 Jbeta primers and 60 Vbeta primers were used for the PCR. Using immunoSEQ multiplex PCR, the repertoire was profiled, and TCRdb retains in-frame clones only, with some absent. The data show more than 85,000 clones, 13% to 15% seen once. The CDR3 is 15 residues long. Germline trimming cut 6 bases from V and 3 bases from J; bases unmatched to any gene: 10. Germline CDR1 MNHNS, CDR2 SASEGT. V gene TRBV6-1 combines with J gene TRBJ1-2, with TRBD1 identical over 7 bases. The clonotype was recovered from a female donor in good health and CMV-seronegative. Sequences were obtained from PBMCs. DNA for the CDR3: TGTGCCAGCAGGGCAGGGGGACTAGAATACTATGGCTACACCTTC. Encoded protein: CASRAGGLEYYGYTF.